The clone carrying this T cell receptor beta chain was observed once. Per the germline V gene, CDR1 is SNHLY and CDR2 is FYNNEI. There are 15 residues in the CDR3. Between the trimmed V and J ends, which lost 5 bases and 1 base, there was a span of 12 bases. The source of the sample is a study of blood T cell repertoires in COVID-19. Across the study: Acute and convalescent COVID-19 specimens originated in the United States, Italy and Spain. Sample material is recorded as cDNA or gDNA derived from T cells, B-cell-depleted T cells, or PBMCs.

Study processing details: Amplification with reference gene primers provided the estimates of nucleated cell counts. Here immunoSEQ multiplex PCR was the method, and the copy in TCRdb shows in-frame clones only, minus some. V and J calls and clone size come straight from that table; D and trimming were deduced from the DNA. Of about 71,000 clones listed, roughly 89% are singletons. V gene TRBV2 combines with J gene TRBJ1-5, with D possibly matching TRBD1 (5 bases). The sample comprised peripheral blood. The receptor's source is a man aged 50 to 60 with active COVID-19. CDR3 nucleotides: TGTGCCAGCAGTAGACAGCCTGGGAGCAATCAGCCCCAGCATTTT. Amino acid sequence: CASSRQPGSNQPQHF.